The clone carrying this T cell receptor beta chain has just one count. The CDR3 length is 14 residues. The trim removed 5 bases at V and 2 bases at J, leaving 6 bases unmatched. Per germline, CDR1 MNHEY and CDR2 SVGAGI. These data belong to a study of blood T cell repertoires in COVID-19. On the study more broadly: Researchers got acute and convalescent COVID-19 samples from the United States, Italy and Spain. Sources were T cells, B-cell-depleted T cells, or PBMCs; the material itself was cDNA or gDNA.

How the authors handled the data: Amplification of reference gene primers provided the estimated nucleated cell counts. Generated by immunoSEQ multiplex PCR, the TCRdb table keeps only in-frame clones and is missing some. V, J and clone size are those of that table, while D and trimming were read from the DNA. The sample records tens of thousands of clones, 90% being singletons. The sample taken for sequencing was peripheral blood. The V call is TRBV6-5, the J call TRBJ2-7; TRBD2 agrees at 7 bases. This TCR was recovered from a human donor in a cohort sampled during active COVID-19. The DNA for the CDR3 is TGTGCCAGCAGTCGCCTAGCGGAAACCTACGAGCAGTACTTC. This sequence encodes CASSRLAETYEQYF.